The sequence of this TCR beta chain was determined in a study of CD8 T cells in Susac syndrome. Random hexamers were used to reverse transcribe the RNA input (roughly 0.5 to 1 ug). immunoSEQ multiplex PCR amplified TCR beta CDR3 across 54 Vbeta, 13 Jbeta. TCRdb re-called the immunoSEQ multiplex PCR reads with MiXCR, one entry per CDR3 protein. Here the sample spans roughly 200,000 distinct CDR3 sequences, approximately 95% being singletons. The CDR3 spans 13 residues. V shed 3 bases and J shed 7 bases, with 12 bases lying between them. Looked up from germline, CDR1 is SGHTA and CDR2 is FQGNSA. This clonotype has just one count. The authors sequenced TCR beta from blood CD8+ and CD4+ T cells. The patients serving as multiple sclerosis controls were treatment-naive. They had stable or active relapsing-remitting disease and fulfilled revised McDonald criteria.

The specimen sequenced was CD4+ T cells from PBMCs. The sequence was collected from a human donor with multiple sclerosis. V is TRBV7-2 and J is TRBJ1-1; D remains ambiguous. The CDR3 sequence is CASSFTRLNEAFF. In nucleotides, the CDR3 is TGTGCCAGCAGCTTCACCAGATTAAATGAAGCTTTCTTT.